Each of the 2 T cell receptor beta chains below was sequenced from the same sample in a study of T cells after yellow fever vaccination. TCRdb ran MiXCR on the 5' RACE reads and lists one entry per CDR3 protein. Found here are 350,000 to 450,000 distinct CDR3 sequences, roughly a sixth of them singletons; the top ten hold over 15%. The source material was PBMCs, sampled before the yellow fever booster vaccination. The receptor set was obtained from a man aged 18 to 30 who received the YFV17D yellow fever vaccine.

V gene TRBV6-6 combines with J gene TRBJ2-1; D is possibly TRBD2 (6 bases). Germline V gene sequence: CDR1 MNHNY, CDR2 SVGAGI (reference sequence). CDR3 size: 10 residues. V lost 7 bases and J lost 9, with 7 bases in between. The CDR3 sequence is CASIGSEQFF. In DNA, the CDR3 is TGTGCCAGCATCGGGAGTGAGCAGTTCTTC.

This clonotype occurred a few times. The V and J genes are TRBV9 and TRBJ1-1; D call uncertain. The V end was cut by 0 bases, the J end by 1 base, with 13 bases between. Germline V gives CDR1 SGDLS, CDR2 YYNGEE. CDR3 length equals 16 residues. CDR3 sequence: CASSVGAAGRNTEAFF. In DNA, the CDR3 is TGTGCCAGCAGCGTAGGGGCGGCAGGCAGGAACACTGAAGCTTTCTTT.